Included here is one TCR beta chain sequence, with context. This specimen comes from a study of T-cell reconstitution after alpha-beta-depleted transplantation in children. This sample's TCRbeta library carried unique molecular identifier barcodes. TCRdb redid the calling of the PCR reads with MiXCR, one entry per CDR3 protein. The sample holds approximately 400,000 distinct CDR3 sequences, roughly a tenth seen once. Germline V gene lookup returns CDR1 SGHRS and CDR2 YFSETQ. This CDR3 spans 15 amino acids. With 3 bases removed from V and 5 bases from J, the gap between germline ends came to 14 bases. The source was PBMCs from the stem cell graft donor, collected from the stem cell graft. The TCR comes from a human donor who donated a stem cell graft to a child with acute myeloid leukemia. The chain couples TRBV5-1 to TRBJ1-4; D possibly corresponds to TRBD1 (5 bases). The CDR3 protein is CASSWGDRANEKLFF. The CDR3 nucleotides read TGCGCCAGCAGCTGGGGTGACAGAGCAAATGAAAAACTGTTTTTT.